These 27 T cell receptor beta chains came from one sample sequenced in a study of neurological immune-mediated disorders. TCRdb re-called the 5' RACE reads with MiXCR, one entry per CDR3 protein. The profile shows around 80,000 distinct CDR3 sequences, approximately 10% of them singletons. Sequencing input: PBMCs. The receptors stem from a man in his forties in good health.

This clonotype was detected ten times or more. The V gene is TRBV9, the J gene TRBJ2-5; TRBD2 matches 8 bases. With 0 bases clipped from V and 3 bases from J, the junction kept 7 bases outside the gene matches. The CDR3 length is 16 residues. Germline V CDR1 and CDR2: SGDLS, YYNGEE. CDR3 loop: CASSVGGSGNKETQYF. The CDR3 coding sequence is TGTGCCAGCAGCGTAGGAGGTAGCGGGAATAAAGAGACCCAGTACTTC. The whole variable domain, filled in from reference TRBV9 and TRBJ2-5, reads DSGVTQTPKHLITATGQRVTLRCSPRSGDLSVYWYQQSLDQGLQFLIQYYNGEERAKGNILERFSAQQFPDLHSELNLSSLELGDSALYFCASSVGGSGNKETQYFGPGTRLLVL.

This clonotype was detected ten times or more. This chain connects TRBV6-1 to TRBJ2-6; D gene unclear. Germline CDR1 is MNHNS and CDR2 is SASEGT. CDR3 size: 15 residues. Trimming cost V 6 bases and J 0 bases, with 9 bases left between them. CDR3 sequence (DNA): TGTGCCAGCAGGGCAGTGTCCTCTGGGGCCAACGTCCTGACTTTC. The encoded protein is CASRAVSSGANVLTF.

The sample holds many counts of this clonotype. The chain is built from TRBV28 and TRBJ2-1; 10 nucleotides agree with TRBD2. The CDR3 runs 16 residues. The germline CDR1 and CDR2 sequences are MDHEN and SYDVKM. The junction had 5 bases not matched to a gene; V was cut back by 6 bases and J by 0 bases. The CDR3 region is CASSSRTSGSYNEQFF. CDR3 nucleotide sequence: TGTGCCAGCAGCTCCAGGACTAGCGGCTCCTACAATGAGCAGTTCTTC.

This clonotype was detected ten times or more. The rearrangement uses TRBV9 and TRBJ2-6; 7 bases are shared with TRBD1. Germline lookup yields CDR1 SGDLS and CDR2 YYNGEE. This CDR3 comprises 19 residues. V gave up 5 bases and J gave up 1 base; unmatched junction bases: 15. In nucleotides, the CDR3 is TGTGCCAGCAGGGGGAACCAGGACAGGACATTATCTGGGGCCAACGTCCTGACTTTC. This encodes CASRGNQDRTLSGANVLTF.

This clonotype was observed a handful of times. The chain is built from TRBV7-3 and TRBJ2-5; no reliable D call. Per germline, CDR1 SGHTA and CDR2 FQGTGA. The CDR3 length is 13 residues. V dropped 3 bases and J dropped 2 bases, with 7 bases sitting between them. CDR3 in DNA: TGTGCCAGCAGCTTCTTCCCACAAGAGACCCAGTACTTC. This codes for CASSFFPQETQYF.

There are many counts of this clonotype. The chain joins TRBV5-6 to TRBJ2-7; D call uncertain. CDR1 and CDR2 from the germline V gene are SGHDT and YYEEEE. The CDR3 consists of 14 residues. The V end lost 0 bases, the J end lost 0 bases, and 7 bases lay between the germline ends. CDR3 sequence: CASSLGQSSYEQYF. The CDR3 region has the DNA TGTGCCAGCAGCTTGGGGCAGAGCTCCTACGAGCAGTACTTC.

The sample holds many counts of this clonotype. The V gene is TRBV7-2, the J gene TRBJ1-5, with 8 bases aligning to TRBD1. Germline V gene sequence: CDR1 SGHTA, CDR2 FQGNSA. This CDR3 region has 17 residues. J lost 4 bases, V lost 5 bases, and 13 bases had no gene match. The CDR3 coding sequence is TGTGCCAGCAGCCAACGGAAGACAGGGGTTTCAAATCAGCCCCAGCATTTT. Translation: CASSQRKTGVSNQPQHF.

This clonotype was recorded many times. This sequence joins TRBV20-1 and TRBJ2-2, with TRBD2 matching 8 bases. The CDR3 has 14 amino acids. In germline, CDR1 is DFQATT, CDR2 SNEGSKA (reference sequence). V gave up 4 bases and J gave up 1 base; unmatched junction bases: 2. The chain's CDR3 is CSATGGWNTGELFF. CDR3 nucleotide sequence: TGCAGTGCTACGGGGGGGTGGAACACCGGGGAGCTGTTTTTT.

The CDR3 here is CASSLLGGNGELFF. In nucleotides, the CDR3 is TGTGCCAGCAGTTTATTAGGGGGCAACGGGGAGCTGTTTTTT. The rearrangement joins TRBV12-3 or TRBV12-4 to TRBJ2-2; 7 nucleotides agree with TRBD1. Unmatched junction bases numbered 4, after V lost 2 bases and J lost 7 bases. The CDR3 runs to 14 residues.

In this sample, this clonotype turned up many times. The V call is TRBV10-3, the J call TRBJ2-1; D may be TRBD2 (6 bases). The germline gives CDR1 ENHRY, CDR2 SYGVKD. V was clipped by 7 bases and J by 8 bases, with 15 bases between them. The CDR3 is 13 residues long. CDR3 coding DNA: TGTGCCATCATGACCGGGAGAGGGGATGAGCAGTTCTTC. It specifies CAIMTGRGDEQFF.

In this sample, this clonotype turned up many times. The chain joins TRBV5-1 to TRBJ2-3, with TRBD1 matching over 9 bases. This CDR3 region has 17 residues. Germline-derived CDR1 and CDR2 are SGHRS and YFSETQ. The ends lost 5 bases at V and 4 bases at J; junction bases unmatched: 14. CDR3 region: CASRATGTGFFPDTQYF. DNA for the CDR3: TGCGCCAGCAGAGCCACCGGGACAGGGTTCTTCCCAGATACGCAGTATTTT.

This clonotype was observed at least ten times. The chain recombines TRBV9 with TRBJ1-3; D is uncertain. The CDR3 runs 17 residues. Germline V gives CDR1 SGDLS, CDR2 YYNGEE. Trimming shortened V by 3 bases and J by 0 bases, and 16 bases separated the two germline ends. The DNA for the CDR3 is TGTGCCAGCAGCGATCGGTTGGATCTTACCTCTGGAAACACCATATATTTT. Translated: CASSDRLDLTSGNTIYF.

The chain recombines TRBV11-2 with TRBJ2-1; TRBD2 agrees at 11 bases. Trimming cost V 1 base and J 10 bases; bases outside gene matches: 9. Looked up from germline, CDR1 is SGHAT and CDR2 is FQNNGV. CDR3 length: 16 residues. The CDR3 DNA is TGTGCCAGCAGCTTAGGTAGGGGACTAGCGGCCGTGGAGCAGTTCTTC. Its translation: CASSLGRGLAAVEQFF.

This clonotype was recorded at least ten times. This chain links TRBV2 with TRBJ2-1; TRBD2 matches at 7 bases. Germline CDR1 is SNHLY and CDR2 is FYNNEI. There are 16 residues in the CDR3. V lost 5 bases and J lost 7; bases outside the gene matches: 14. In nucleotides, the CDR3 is TGTGCCAGCAGTCCGAACACGGGAGGTAAAGGGAATGAGCAGTTCTTC. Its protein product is CASSPNTGGKGNEQFF.

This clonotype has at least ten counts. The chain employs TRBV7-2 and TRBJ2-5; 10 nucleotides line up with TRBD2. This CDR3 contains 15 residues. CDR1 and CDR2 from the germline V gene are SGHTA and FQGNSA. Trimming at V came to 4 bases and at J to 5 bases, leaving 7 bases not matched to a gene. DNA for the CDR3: TGTGCCAGCAGCTCGAGCGGGGGGGCCGGGGAGACCCAGTACTTC. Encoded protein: CASSSSGGAGETQYF.

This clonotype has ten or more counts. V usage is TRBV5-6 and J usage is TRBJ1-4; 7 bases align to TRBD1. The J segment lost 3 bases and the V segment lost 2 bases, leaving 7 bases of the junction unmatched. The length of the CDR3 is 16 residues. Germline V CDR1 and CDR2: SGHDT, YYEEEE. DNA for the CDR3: TGTGCCAGCAGCTTTAAGGAGGGGGCTCCTAATGAAAAACTGTTTTTT. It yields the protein CASSFKEGAPNEKLFF.

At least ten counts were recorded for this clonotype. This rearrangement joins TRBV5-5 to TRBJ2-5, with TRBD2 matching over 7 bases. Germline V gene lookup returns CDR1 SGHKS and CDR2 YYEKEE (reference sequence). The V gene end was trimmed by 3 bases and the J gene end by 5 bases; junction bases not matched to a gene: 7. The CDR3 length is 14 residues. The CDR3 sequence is CASSWDLGGETQYF. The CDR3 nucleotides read TGTGCCAGCAGCTGGGACTTGGGGGGGGAGACCCAGTACTTC.

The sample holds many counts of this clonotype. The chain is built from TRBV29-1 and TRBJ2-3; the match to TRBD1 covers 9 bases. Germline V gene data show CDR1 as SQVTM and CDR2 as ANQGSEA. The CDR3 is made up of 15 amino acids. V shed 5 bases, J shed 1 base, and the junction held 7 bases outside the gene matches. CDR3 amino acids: CSVSLRQGGTDTQYF. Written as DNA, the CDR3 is TGCAGCGTTAGCCTTAGACAGGGGGGCACAGATACGCAGTATTTT.

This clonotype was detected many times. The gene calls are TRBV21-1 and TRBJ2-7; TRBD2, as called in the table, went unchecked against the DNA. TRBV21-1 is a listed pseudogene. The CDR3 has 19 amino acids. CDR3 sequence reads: CASSTRDPGGERPEYEQYF. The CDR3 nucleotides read TGTGCCAGCAGCACGCGAGACCCGGGGGGAGAGCGACCCGAATACGAGCAGTACTTC.

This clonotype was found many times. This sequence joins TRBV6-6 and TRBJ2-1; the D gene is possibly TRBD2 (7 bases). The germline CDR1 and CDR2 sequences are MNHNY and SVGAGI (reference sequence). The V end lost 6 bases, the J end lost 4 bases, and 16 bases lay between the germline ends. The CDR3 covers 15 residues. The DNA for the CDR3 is TGTGCCAGCAGGAACCAAGGGGGGGGTTACAATGAGCAGTTCTTC. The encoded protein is CASRNQGGGYNEQFF.

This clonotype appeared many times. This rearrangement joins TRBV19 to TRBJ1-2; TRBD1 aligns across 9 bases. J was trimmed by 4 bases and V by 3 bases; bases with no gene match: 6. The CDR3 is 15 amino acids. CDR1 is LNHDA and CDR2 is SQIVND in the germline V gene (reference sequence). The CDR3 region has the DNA TGTGCCAGTAGTATTTTTGGGACAGGGTCCTATGGCTACACCTTC. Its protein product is CASSIFGTGSYGYTF.

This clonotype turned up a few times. DNA of the CDR3: TGCGCCAGCAGCTTGGACGGGGGACAGGGGAGTAACTATGGCTACACCTTC. It specifies CASSLDGGQGSNYGYTF. J is TRBJ1-2 and V is TRBV5-1; TRBD1 agrees at 10 bases. The length of the CDR3 is 17 residues. The trim removed 0 bases at V and 1 base at J, leaving 6 bases unmatched. The germline V gene encodes CDR1 SGHRS and CDR2 YFSETQ.

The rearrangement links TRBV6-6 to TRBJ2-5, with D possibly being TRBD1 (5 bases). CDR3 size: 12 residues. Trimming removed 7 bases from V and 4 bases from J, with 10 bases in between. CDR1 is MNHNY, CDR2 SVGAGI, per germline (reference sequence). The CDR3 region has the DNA TGTGCCAGCAAGCAGGGTAGAGAGACCCAGTACTTC. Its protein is CASKQGRETQYF.

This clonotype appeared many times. The CDR3 sequence: CSARGGSGGEQFF. The CDR3 bases are TGCAGTGCTAGAGGTGGTAGCGGGGGTGAGCAGTTCTTC. The chain links TRBV20-1 to TRBJ2-1; 9 bases agree with TRBD2. The length of the CDR3 is 13 residues. V lost 1 base and J lost 9; bases outside the gene matches: 4. Germline values: CDR1 DFQATT, CDR2 SNEGSKA (reference sequence).

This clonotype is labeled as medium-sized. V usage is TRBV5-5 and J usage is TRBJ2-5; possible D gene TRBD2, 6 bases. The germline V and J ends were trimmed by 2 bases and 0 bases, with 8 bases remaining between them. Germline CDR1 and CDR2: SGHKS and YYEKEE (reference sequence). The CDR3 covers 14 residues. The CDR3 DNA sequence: TGTGCCAGCAGCTTTGGCGGGAACCAAGAGACCCAGTACTTC. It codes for CASSFGGNQETQYF.

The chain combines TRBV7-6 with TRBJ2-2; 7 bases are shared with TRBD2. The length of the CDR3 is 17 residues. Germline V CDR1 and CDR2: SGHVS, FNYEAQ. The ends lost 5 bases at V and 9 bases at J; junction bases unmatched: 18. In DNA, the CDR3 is TGTGCCAGCAGCAACCCCCTAAAGCGGGGTGTGGCCAGGGAGCTGTTTTTT. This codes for CASSNPLKRGVARELFF.

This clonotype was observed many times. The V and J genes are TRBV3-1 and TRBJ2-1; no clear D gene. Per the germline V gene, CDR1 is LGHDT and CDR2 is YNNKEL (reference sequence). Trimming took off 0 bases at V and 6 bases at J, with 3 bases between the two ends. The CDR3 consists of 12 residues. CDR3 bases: TGTGCCAGCAGCCAAGATGCCAATGAGCAGTTCTTC. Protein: CASSQDANEQFF.